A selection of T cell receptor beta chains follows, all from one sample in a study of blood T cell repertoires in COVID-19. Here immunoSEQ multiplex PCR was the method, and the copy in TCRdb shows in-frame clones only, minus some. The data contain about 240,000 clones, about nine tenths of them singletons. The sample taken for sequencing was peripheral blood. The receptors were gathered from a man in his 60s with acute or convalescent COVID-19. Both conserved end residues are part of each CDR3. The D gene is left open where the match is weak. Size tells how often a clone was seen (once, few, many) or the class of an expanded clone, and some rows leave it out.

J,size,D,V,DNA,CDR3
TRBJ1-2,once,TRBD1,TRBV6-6,TGTGCCAGCAGGCCAGGGGGCCCGGGTTTTTATGGCTACACCTTC,CASRPGGPGFYGYTF
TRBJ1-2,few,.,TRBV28,TGTGCCAGCAGTCTAAGCGGGTGGCTATCTAACTATGGCTACACCTTC,CASSLSGWLSNYGYTF
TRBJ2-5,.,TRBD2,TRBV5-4,TGTGCCAGCAGCTCGGGGACTAGCGGTCGCTTCCAAGAGACCCAGTACTTC,CASSSGTSGRFQETQYF
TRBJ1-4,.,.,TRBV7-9,TGTGCCAGCAGCTTGGAACAGGGCGCGCTCCAAAAACTGTTTTTT,CASSLEQGALQKLFF
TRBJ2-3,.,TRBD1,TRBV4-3,TGCGCCAGCAGCCAAGATGAGGGACAGGGGCTTCCAGATACGCAGTATTTT,CASSQDEGQGLPDTQYF
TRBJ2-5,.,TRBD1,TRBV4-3,TGCGCCAGCAGCCAAGGGGTCCAAGGGGGCGGAGAGACCCAGTACTTC,CASSQGVQGGGETQYF
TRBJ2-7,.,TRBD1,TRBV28,TGTGCCAGCAGTTCCGGACACAGGGGGCCGAGGGACGAGCAGTACTTC,CASSSGHRGPRDEQYF
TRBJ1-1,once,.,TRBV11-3,TGTGCCAGCAGTCGCTATTGGAACACTGAAGCTTTCTTT,CASSRYWNTEAFF
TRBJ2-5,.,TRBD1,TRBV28,TGTGCCAGCAGTTTACCGACAGGGATCGAGACCCAGTACTTC,CASSLPTGIETQYF
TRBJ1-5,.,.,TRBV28,TGTGCCAGCTCGCTACCCGGGAGAGGCAATCAGCCCCAGCATTTT,CASSLPGRGNQPQHF
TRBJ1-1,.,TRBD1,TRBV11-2,TGTGCCAGCAGCTTAGAATCAGGGGGAAATACTGAAGCTTTCTTT,CASSLESGGNTEAFF